This T cell receptor (beta chain) comes out of a study of shared clonotypes between healthy human individuals. J was trimmed by 7 bases and V by 5 bases; bases with no gene match: 4. CDR1 and CDR2 (germline): SGHVS, FQNEAQ. The CDR3 spans 13 residues. Libraries were prepared by immunoSEQ multiplex PCR; TCRdb keeps only in-frame clonotypes and omits some of them. The table has over a million clones, approximately 76% seen once. Those who donated, Caucasian adults without exception, all lived in Nashville, Tennessee. This clone was picked up a small number of times. Material for sequencing was memory CD4+ T cells sorted from blood. As for subset: CD45RA-negative fraction. The clonotype was recovered from a man aged 18 to 29 in good health. The chain carries TRBV7-8 and TRBJ1-5; 8 nucleotides agree with TRBD1. In DNA, the CDR3 is TGTGCCAGCAGCACGGACAGGGACCAGCCCCAGCATTTT. Its translation is CASSTDRDQPQHF.